This record looks at one TCR beta chain sequence and its context. The ends were cut back, 5 bases at V and 5 bases at J, with 18 bases in the middle. CDR3 length: 15 amino acids. The V gene's germline CDR1 is SGHTA and CDR2 FQGNSA. The data were obtained in a study of response to subunit inactivated influenza vaccine. Each CDR3 protein is one row after TCRdb ran MiXCR on the RT-PCR reads. The sample records about 540,000 distinct CDR3 sequences, roughly 23% being singletons. This same sample was also taken into another study, of T cells expressing NK-cell markers. That work states: Template switching by 5'RACE with UMIs generated the TCR beta cDNA. Among the eight sequenced donors, seven tested HCMV-seropositive and one tested seronegative. The dominant NKG2C+ clonotypes represented about 1.0-7.0% of CD8+ T cells in six donors.

The sequence was collected from a man aged 50-59 years who received an inactivated influenza vaccine. V usage is TRBV7-2 and J usage is TRBJ2-5; D might be TRBD1 (5 bases). Sequencing was performed on CD4+ T cells sorted from PBMCs, taken 11 to 12 days after vaccination. The CDR3 loop reads CASSVQAYPRETQYF. The CDR3, as DNA: TGTGCCAGCAGCGTACAGGCATACCCGAGGGAGACCCAGTACTTC.